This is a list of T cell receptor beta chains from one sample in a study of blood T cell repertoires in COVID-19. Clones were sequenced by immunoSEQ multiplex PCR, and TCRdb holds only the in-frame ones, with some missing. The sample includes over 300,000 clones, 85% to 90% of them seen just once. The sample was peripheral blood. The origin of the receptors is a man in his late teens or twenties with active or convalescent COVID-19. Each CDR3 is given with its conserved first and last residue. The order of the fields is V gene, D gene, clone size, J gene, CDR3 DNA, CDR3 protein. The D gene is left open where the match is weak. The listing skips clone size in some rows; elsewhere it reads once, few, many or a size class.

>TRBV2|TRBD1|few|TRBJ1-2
TGTGCCAGCATGACTGACAGGGCTTCGAGTGGCTACACCTTC
CASMTDRASSGYTF
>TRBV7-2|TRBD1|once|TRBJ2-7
TGTGCCAGCAGCTTCGACAGGGGGGATTACGAGCAGTACTTC
CASSFDRGDYEQYF
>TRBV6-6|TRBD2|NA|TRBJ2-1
TGTGCCAGCAGTTATAACGGGGGGGTAAACAATGAGCAGTTCTTC
CASSYNGGVNNEQFF
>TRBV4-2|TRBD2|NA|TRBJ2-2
TGTGCCAGCAGCCCCCTTTTTGGGACTAGCGGGAGGGCCCTTAACACCGGGGAGCTGTTTTTT
CASSPLFGTSGRALNTGELFF
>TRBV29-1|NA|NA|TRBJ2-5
TGCAGTTTAGACTCCTCCGGGGATGCCCAGTACTTC
CSLDSSGDAQYF
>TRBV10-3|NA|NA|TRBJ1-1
TGTGCCATCAGTGGGGCAGGGAACACTGAAGCTTTCTTT
CAISGAGNTEAFF
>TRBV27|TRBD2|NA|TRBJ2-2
TGTGCCAGCAGTCCCCGTTTAGGACTAGCAGACACCGGGGAGCTGTTTTTT
CASSPRLGLADTGELFF
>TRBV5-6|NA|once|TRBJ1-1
TGTGCCAGCAGCTCGCTGGACAGGAACACTGAAGCTTTCTTT
CASSSLDRNTEAFF
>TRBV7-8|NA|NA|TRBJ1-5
TGTGCCAGCAGCTTAGATTCCGGTCAGCCCCAGCATTTT
CASSLDSGQPQHF
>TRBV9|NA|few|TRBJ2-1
TGTGCCAGCAGCGAGGAGGGGGCTTTGAATGAGCAGTTCTTC
CASSEEGALNEQFF
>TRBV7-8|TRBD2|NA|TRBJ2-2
TGTGCCAGCAGCTTTTGGGAGGGGACGAACACCGGGGAGCTGTTTTTT
CASSFWEGTNTGELFF
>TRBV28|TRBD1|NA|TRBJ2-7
TGTGCCAGCAGTTTTCGGGACAGGGGGGTAGGCGAGCAGTACTTC
CASSFRDRGVGEQYF
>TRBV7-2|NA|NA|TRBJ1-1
TGTGCCAGCAGCTTTGGCACGGGTGTACCTGAAGCTTTCTTT
CASSFGTGVPEAFF
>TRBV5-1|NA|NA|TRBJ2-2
TGCGCCAGCAGCTTGATTGAGACCGGGGAGCTGTTTTTT
CASSLIETGELFF
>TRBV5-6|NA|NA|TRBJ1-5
TGTGCCAGCAGCAGAACAGGGAGAGATCAGCCCCAGCATTTT
CASSRTGRDQPQHF
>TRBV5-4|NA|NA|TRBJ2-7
TGTGCCAGCAGCTTGGAACTCGCGCACGAGCAGTACTTC
CASSLELAHEQYF
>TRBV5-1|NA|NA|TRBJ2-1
TGCGCCAGCAGCTTTGCCGACAGGACCAGTGAGCAGTTCTTC
CASSFADRTSEQFF
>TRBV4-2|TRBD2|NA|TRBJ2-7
TGTGCCAGCAGCCCGACTAGCGGACCCCCCGAGCAGTACTTC
CASSPTSGPPEQYF
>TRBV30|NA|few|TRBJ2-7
TGTGCCTGGAGCCGACACGGTCCCGTAAAAGCGGACCGACCCTTCGAGCAGTACTTC
CAWSRHGPVKADRPFEQYF
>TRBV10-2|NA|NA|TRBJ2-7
TGCGCCAGCAGCCGTAGCGCTAACGAGCAGTACTTC
CASSRSANEQYF
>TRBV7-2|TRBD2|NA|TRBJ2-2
TGTGCCAGCAGCCAGGGACTAGCGGGAGGGATCACCGGGGAGCTGTTTTTT
CASSQGLAGGITGELFF
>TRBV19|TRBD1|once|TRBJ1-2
TGTGCCAGTAGATACGGACAGGGGGACTATGGCTACACCTTC
CASRYGQGDYGYTF
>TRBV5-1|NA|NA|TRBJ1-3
TGCGCCAGCAGCTTGGGACACATCTCTGGAAACACCATATATTTT
CASSLGHISGNTIYF
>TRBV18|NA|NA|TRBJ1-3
TGTGCCAGCCTGGGGAGTTTTCAGCACATATATTTT
CASLGSFQHIYF
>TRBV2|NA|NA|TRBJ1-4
TGTGCCAGCAGTGAAGCGCAGAGGGGGGGAGAGCTGTTTTTT
CASSEAQRGGELFF
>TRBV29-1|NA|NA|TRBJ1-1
TGCAGCGTTGTACTCCTGAACACTGAAGCTTTCTTT
CSVVLLNTEAFF
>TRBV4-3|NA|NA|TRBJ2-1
TGCGCCAGCAGCCAAGGGTTAGTCGGTGAGCAGTTCTTC
CASSQGLVGEQFF
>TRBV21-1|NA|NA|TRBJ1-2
TGTGCCAGCAGCAAAGTGCAGGGGGATAACTATGGCTACACCTTC
CASSKVQGDNYGYTF
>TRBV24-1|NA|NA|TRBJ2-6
TGTGCCACCAGTGACGCACCAGGCTCTGGGGCCAACGTCCTGACTTTC
CATSDAPGSGANVLTF
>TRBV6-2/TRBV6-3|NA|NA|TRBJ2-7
TGTGCCAGCAGTTACGGCGGTAGCGGTACGCTGGAGCAGTACTTC
CASSYGGSGTLEQYF
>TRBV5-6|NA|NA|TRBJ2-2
TGTGCCAGCAGCTGGGGAGGGGACACTAACACCGGGGAGCTGTTTTTT
CASSWGGDTNTGELFF
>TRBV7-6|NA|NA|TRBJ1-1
TGTGCCAGCAGCTTAGCGCCGGGGGGGAACACTGAAGCTTTCTTT
CASSLAPGGNTEAFF
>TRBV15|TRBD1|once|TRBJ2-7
TGTGCCACCAGCAGAGACAGGGGGCGGTCTCGCGAGCAGTACTTC
CATSRDRGRSREQYF
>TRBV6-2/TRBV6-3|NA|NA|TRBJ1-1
TGTGCCAGCAGCATACCCGGAGGAGCTTTCTTT
CASSIPGGAFF
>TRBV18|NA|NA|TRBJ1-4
TGTGCCAGCTCATCGCGAGCTAATGAAAAACTGTTTTTT
CASSSRANEKLFF
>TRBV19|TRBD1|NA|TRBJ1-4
TGTGCCAGTAGAGCGGGACAGGGCAGTGAAAAACTGTTTTTT
CASRAGQGSEKLFF
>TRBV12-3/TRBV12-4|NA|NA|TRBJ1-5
TGTGCCAGCAGTTTTCTCAATCAGCCCCAGCATTTT
CASSFLNQPQHF
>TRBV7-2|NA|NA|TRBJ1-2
TGTGCCAGCAGTCCCCCCGGGATTAACTATGGCTACACCTTC
CASSPPGINYGYTF
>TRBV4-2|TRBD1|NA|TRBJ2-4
TGTGCCAGCAGCCTAGACAGGGTGTTGTACTTC
CASSLDRVLYF
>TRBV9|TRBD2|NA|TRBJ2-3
TGTGCCAGCAGCGTAGATGCGGGGGGGAGCACAGATACGCAGTATTTT
CASSVDAGGSTDTQYF
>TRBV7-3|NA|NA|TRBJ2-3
TGTGCCAGCACCGACGGGGTTGGAGGTAGCACAGATACGCAGTATTTT
CASTDGVGGSTDTQYF
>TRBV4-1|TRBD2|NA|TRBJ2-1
TGCGCCAGCAGCCAAGGCTTAGCGGGAGTACTGGGCAATGAGCAGTTCTTC
CASSQGLAGVLGNEQFF